This TCR beta chain was identified during a study of blood T cell repertoires in COVID-19. On the study more broadly: PBMCs, B-cell-depleted T cells, or T cells were the source of the cDNA or gDNA that made up the material.

The CDR3 extends over 15 amino acids. V lost 3 bases and J lost 3; bases outside the gene matches: 7. Per germline, CDR1 GTSNPN and CDR2 SVGIG (reference sequence). Sequenced by immunoSEQ multiplex PCR; TCRdb stores in-frame clones only, minus some. Among roughly 290,000 clones listed, 75% to 90% were seen once. Living in under 30 US areas, the participants were between roughly 18 and 90 years of age. This rearrangement joins TRBV30 to TRBJ1-3; 8 bases match TRBD1. Sequencing was done on a sample of PBMCs or T cells enriched from blood (not recorded which). The TCR was taken from a woman in her thirties or forties who had recovered from COVID-19. The DNA of the CDR3 is TGTGCCTGGAGCAAGACAGGGGCGGATGGAAACACCATATATTTT. Protein sequence: CAWSKTGADGNTIYF.